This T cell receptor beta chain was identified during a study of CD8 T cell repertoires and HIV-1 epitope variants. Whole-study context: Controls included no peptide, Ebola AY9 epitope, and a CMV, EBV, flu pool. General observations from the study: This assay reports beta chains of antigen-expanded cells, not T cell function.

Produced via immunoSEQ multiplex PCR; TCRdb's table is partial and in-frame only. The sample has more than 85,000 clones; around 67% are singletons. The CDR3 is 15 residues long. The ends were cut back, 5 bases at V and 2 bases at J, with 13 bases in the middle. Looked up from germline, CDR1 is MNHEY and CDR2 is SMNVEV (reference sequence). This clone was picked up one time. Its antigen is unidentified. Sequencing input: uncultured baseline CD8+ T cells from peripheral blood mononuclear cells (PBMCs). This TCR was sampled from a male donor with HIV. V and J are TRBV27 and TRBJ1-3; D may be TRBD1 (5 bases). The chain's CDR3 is CASSPLDSAGNTIYF. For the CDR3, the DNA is TGTGCCAGCAGTCCCCTCGACAGCGCTGGAAACACCATATATTTT.